Listed below are T cell receptor beta chains from one sample, sequenced in a study of post-analysis software for immune sequencing data. MiXCR, applied by TCRdb to the PCR reads, yields one record per CDR3 protein. In the table there are roughly 430,000 distinct CDR3 sequences, 30% to 45% of which are singletons. The sample taken for sequencing was blood. The receptors stem from a girl under 10 years old with multiple sclerosis. The conserved cysteine and the conserved F or W are not part of the CDR3 here. The D gene is left open where the match is weak.

v_call: TRBV27
d_call: NA
cdr3_aa: ASSLVLLGGTNTEAF

v_call: TRBV20-1
d_call: TRBD2
cdr3_aa: SARDLKSGGVTDTQY

v_call: TRBV12-3/TRBV12-4
d_call: TRBD2
cdr3_aa: ASGPNGTKAYGQY

v_call: TRBV20-1
d_call: NA
cdr3_aa: SASEGENSYEQY

v_call: TRBV10-3
d_call: TRBD1
cdr3_aa: AISADLPGQGTYEQY

v_call: TRBV18
d_call: TRBD1
cdr3_aa: ASSPRGQGNVNEQF

v_call: TRBV29-1
d_call: NA
cdr3_aa: SVGGTGSLPYEQY

v_call: TRBV10-3
d_call: NA
cdr3_aa: AISPDFAGYT

v_call: TRBV28
d_call: TRBD1
cdr3_aa: ASRWDRGANTEAF

v_call: TRBV7-8
d_call: TRBD1
cdr3_aa: ASSFGIQGQGGLYGYT

v_call: TRBV29-1
d_call: NA
cdr3_aa: SVEHRIGNEQF

v_call: TRBV28
d_call: TRBD2
cdr3_aa: ASTTGTRAYEQY

v_call: TRBV28
d_call: TRBD1
cdr3_aa: ASSPGHRGPLYNEQF

v_call: TRBV15
d_call: TRBD2
cdr3_aa: ATSRDSWTSGIEQY

v_call: TRBV20-1
d_call: TRBD2
cdr3_aa: SASSGLAYNEQF

v_call: TRBV3-1
d_call: NA
cdr3_aa: ASSQSLVTDYEQY

v_call: TRBV4-3
d_call: NA
cdr3_aa: ASSHNQGFNGYT

v_call: TRBV20-1
d_call: TRBD1
cdr3_aa: SATRRQGAIKETQY

v_call: TRBV20-1
d_call: TRBD1
cdr3_aa: SARPGQGNQPQH

v_call: TRBV14
d_call: TRBD1
cdr3_aa: ASSQLLGRGQDEQF

v_call: TRBV20-1
d_call: TRBD2
cdr3_aa: SARGLAGGRYFGSSYNEQF

v_call: TRBV12-3/TRBV12-4
d_call: NA
cdr3_aa: ASSWTESREQY

v_call: TRBV7-9
d_call: TRBD1
cdr3_aa: ASSLGQSEQF

v_call: TRBV5-6
d_call: TRBD1
cdr3_aa: ASRRPGTGGSYEQY

v_call: TRBV20-1
d_call: NA
cdr3_aa: SANRGINQPQH

v_call: TRBV27
d_call: NA
cdr3_aa: ASSLGTSSGANVLT

v_call: TRBV29-1
d_call: NA
cdr3_aa: SVGRGQETQY

v_call: TRBV4-3
d_call: NA
cdr3_aa: ASSGGAGVIGLETQY

v_call: TRBV10-3
d_call: NA
cdr3_aa: AISESDLKPYEQY

v_call: TRBV24-1
d_call: NA
cdr3_aa: ATSDSTSRTIPPALYGYT

v_call: TRBV27
d_call: NA
cdr3_aa: ASRTLTDTQY

v_call: TRBV15
d_call: TRBD1
cdr3_aa: ATSSPGTEKYNEQF

v_call: TRBV29-1
d_call: NA
cdr3_aa: SVRFANVTQY

v_call: TRBV21-1
d_call: NA
cdr3_aa: ASSKKKERQVGYNEQF

v_call: TRBV25-1
d_call: TRBD1
cdr3_aa: ASSEYTGTGFDEQF